The entry below describes one T cell receptor beta chain. With 3 bases removed from V and 0 bases from J, the gap between germline ends came to 12 bases. The germline CDR1 and CDR2 sequences are LGHNA and YSLEER. The CDR3 is 15 residues long. The authors drew approximately 9 milliliters of peripheral blood from each donor. This specimen belongs to a study of blood T cells in healthy people across ages. A second about 7 to 11 cycle PCR used barcoded and J-beta primers. Tagging of each cDNA molecule was performed by a template-switch adaptor with 12 random nucleotides. TCRdb reprocessed the 5' RACE reads with MiXCR, giving one entry per CDR3 protein. The data contain fewer than 1,200,000 distinct CDR3 sequences, roughly a quarter of them singletons. The same data also contributed to another study, on T cells of mothers and their children. That paper states: Donors comprised a few healthy Caucasian mothers plus their six children.

Sequencing was performed on blood. This TCR was sampled from a girl aged 2 to 9 in good health. V gene TRBV4-3 combines with J gene TRBJ2-7; D uncertain. The CDR3 sequence is CASSHLLESSYEQYF. The CDR3 DNA reads as TGCGCCAGCAGCCACCTCCTGGAAAGCTCCTACGAGCAGTACTTC.